This T cell receptor (beta chain) was documented in a study of patients and donors after allogeneic stem cell transplantation. V lost 6 bases to trimming and J lost 10 bases; unmatched junction nucleotides: 7. CDR1 and CDR2 (germline): MNHEY, SVGAGI. The CDR3 length is 14 residues. TCRdb re-called the RT-PCR reads through MiXCR, storing one row per CDR3 protein. The sample lists tens of thousands of distinct CDR3 sequences; approximately 12% were seen once. This clonotype was seen at least ten times. The rearrangement links TRBV6-5 to TRBJ1-6, with 9 bases that match TRBD1. Sequencing input: blood, either unsorted or a sorted T cell fraction (not recorded which). This TCR was sampled from a human donor who was either an allogeneic HSCT recipient or a stem cell or donor lymphocyte infusion donor (not recorded which). It is not recorded whose cells these are; they may come from a transplant donor. The CDR3 region is CASRTGTGFSPLHF. The CDR3 nucleotides read TGTGCCAGCAGAACCGGGACAGGGTTCTCACCCCTCCACTTT.